The entry that follows covers one T cell receptor (beta chain) sequence. The antigen is not known. Likely a read error: the CDR3 ends without its conserved phenylalanine or tryptophan. The DNA is omitted, as the CDR3 cannot be located on it reliably, and the CDR3 follows TCRdb's listing. Multiple V-beta primers and a C-beta primer amplified TCRB from RNA. TCRB-specific cDNA synthesis used approximately 0.49 ug of total RNA. TCRdb recomputed calls from the multiplex PCR reads with MiXCR, one row per CDR3 protein. Here the sample spans 13,000 or so distinct CDR3 sequences, 64% being singletons. Germline lookup yields CDR1 SGHAT and CDR2 FQNNGV. The CDR3 spans 15 residues, counting both ends. This sample was included in a study of tumor-infiltrating lymphocytes in glioblastoma multiforme. Study results and limitations: No surface-marker sorting into functional T cell subtypes was done. The TCR and somatic mutation analysis included just one glioblastoma patient.

Sequenced sample: brain tumor tissue. The chain couples TRBV11-2 to TRBJ2-3; TRBD1, the table's D call, was not compared with the DNA. The sequence was collected from a male donor with glioblastoma. The CDR3 here is CASSLQGAWTDTQYL.